This TCR beta chain emerged from a study of OX40 agonist ivuxolimab in advanced cancers. Study overall: In this cohort, patients received ivuxolimab, an agonistic anti-OX40 (CD134) antibody. Study-level points and caveats: Some patients who did not respond also had low normalized T-cell clonal expansion.

Some clones are missing from TCRdb's copy, which holds only in-frame ones; the method was immunoSEQ multiplex PCR. Of around 35,000 clones listed, roughly 77% are singletons. The CDR3 sequence is 13 residues long. Trimming pared 0 bases from V and 12 bases from J, leaving 11 bases between. Germline V lookup: CDR1 MNHEY, CDR2 SVGAGI. For this clone: As yet, its antigen is unknown.

The input for sequencing was CD4+ or CD8+ T cells sorted from blood, taken in a trial of the OX40 agonist ivuxolimab. The chain couples TRBV6-5 to TRBJ2-2; D tentatively fits TRBD1 or TRBD2 (6 bases each). The receptor was isolated from an adult with an advanced solid tumor such as melanoma, head and neck, liver or kidney cancer. The CDR3 DNA follows: TGTGCCAGCAGTTACTCCGGAGGGGGGAAGCTGTTTTTT. Its translation: CASSYSGGGKLFF.